This record concerns one T cell receptor (beta chain) sequence. The sample belongs to a study of control samples from healthy donors and cancer patients. The repertoire was sequenced with immunoSEQ multiplex PCR; TCRdb's copy has only in-frame clones and lacks some. The sample lists 150,000 to 180,000 clones; roughly 94% were seen once. The sequenced sample was blood. This sequence originates from a man aged 35-49 years in good health.

The CDR3 protein is CASTLDWNTGELFF. The CDR3 DNA reads TGTGCCAGCACCTTGGACTGGAACACCGGGGAGCTGTTTTTT. The rearrangement joins TRBV2 to TRBJ2-2, with TRBD2 as a possible D gene (5 bases). CDR1 and CDR2 (germline): SNHLY, FYNNEI. CDR3 size: 14 residues. Trimming removed 7 bases at V and 1 base at J, with 10 bases between.